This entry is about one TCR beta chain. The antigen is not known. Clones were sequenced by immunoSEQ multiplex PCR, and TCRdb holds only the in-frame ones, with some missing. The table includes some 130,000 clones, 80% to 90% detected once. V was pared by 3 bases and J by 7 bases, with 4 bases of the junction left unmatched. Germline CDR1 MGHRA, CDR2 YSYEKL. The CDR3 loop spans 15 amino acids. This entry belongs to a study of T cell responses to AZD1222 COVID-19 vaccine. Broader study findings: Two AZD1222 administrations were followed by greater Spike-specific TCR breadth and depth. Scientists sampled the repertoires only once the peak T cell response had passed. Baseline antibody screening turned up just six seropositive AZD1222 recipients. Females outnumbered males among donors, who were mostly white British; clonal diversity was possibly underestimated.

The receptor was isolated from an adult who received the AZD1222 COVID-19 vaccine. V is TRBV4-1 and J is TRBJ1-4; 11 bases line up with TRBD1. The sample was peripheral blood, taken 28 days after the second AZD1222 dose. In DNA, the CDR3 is TGCGCCAGCAGCCACCCCGGGACAGGGGGTGAAAAACTGTTTTTT. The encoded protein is CASSHPGTGGEKLFF.